These 19 T cell receptor beta chains share one sample of origin, sequenced in a study of identical twins. MiXCR was run by TCRdb on the 5' RACE reads, yielding one entry per CDR3 protein. The table has around 490,000 distinct CDR3 sequences, roughly 15% seen once. These data were also filed under a second study, of yellow fever vaccine responses in identical twins.

Sequencing was performed on CD4+ T cells sorted from blood. Every receptor here comes from a young woman in good health.

The sample holds a few counts of this clonotype. V and J are TRBV29-1 and TRBJ2-1, with 15 bases lining up with TRBD2. Germline lookup yields CDR1 SQVTM and CDR2 ANQGSEA. This CDR3 is 15 amino acids long. Trimming took 8 bases from V and 9 from J; bases not matched to a gene: 11. CDR3 nucleotides: TGCAGCCTCAGGGGACTAGCGGGAGGATATGGTGAGCAGTTCTTC. Amino acid sequence: CSLRGLAGGYGEQFF.

This clonotype was recorded a few times. The rearrangement uses TRBV11-1 and TRBJ2-7; 10 bases match TRBD2. With V trimmed by 4 bases and J by 2 bases, 8 bases remained unmatched. In germline, CDR1 is SGHAT, CDR2 FQDESV (reference sequence). This CDR3 region has 16 residues. In DNA form, the CDR3 reads TGTGCCAGCAGCTGGTCTACTAGCGGGGCTGCCTACGAGCAGTACTTC. Translating it yields CASSWSTSGAAYEQYF.

This clonotype was recorded a few times. J is TRBJ2-7 and V is TRBV7-2; 7 bases line up with TRBD1. CDR3 size: 15 residues. V lost 6 bases and J lost 4; bases outside the gene matches: 12. Germline V gene data show CDR1 as SGHTA and CDR2 as FQGNSA. CDR3 in amino acids: CASRETGAPFYEQYF. The CDR3 DNA reads TGTGCCAGCAGGGAAACAGGGGCCCCCTTTTACGAGCAGTACTTC. The variable domain in full, completed from reference TRBV7-2 and TRBJ2-7, reads GAGVSQSPSNKVTEKGKDVELRCDPISGHTALYWYRQSLGQGLEFLIYFQGNSAPDKSGLPSDRFSAERTGGSVSTLTIQRTQQEDSAVYLCASRETGAPFYEQYFGPGTRLTVT.

The CDR3 DNA reads as TGCAGTGCTATCCCGGCGGCAGATACGCAGTATTTT. Encoded protein: CSAIPAADTQYF. The V and J genes are TRBV20-1 and TRBJ2-3; D gene unclear. The CDR3 extends over 12 amino acids. Deletions cut 4 bases from V and 4 bases from J, with 9 bases between. Germline-derived CDR1 and CDR2 are DFQATT and SNEGSKA (reference sequence).

The CDR3 spells CASKSAGGTGELFF. The DNA for the CDR3 is TGTGCCAGCAAATCGGCGGGCGGCACCGGGGAGCTGTTTTTT. The chain links TRBV9 to TRBJ2-2, with TRBD2 as a possible D gene (5 bases). Trimming shortened V by 6 bases and J by 4 bases, and 13 bases separated the two germline ends. Germline V gives CDR1 SGDLS, CDR2 YYNGEE. This CDR3 region has 14 residues.

This clonotype was counted only a few times. The chain links TRBV5-5 to TRBJ1-5; TRBD1 matches at 8 bases. V trimming: 4 bases; J trimming: 9 bases; junction bases outside the gene matches: 12. This CDR3 spans 15 amino acids. CDR1 and CDR2 from the germline V gene are SGHKS and YYEKEE (reference sequence). CDR3 protein: CASSPGQAGSWPQHF. The CDR3 nucleotides read TGTGCCAGCAGCCCGGGACAGGCTGGCAGTTGGCCCCAGCATTTT.

The chain has TRBV5-4 and TRBJ2-4; D is undetermined. This CDR3 has 13 residues. Between the trimmed V and J ends, which lost 2 bases and 14 bases, there was a span of 17 bases. Germline assignment: CDR1 SGHNT and CDR2 YYREEE (reference sequence). This CDR3 reads CASSFTDQTYEYF. The DNA of the CDR3 is TGTGCCAGCAGCTTCACGGACCAAACCTACGAGTACTTC.

This clonotype was counted only a few times. This rearrangement joins TRBV9 to TRBJ1-1, with 9 bases that match TRBD1. This CDR3 comprises 14 residues. V gave up 4 bases and J gave up 5 bases; unmatched junction bases: 6. CDR1 is SGDLS and CDR2 is YYNGEE in the germline V gene. The CDR3 spells CASSTGGLRTEAFF. The DNA of the CDR3 is TGTGCCAGCAGCACAGGGGGCTTGAGGACTGAAGCTTTCTTT.

This clonotype has only a few counts. The chain is built from TRBV9 and TRBJ2-3, with TRBD2 matching over 9 bases. Germline trimming cut 3 bases from V and 4 bases from J; bases unmatched to any gene: 15. Germline assignment: CDR1 SGDLS and CDR2 YYNGEE. This CDR3 has 18 amino acids. CDR3 sequence: CASSEGLLAGELADTQYF. The CDR3 coding sequence is TGTGCCAGCAGCGAGGGGTTGTTAGCGGGAGAACTTGCAGATACGCAGTATTTT.

This clonotype was seen at least ten times. The chain employs TRBV12-3 or TRBV12-4 and TRBJ2-1; TRBD1 might be the D (5 bases). Trimming left V 0 bases short and J 8 bases short, with 5 bases between. The CDR3 sequence is 12 residues long. The CDR3 region is CASSLAGHEQFF. CDR3 coding DNA: TGTGCCAGCAGTTTAGCGGGGCATGAGCAGTTCTTC.

This chain links TRBV7-9 with TRBJ2-1, with D perhaps matching TRBD2 (5 bases). With 1 base removed from V and 5 bases from J, the gap between germline ends came to 12 bases. The CDR3 totals 15 residues. Germline V gene sequence: CDR1 SEHNR, CDR2 FQNEAQ (reference sequence). The chain's CDR3 is CASSLVSGTHNEQFF. The CDR3 bases are TGTGCCAGCAGCTTAGTCAGCGGAACCCACAATGAGCAGTTCTTC.

The chain has TRBV12-3 or TRBV12-4 and TRBJ2-7, with a tentative D call TRBD2 (5 bases). The CDR3 contains 13 residues. Trimming removed 2 bases from V and 7 bases from J, with 12 bases in between. Here the CDR3 reads CASSLRGSGEQYV. CDR3 nucleotides: TGTGCCAGCAGTTTACGAGGGTCGGGTGAGCAGTACGTC.

Only a few counts were recorded for this clonotype. This chain uses TRBV7-9 with TRBJ2-1; 7 nucleotides match TRBD1. The CDR3 extends over 17 amino acids. V was pared by 5 bases and J by 0 bases, with 10 bases of the junction left unmatched. Germline V CDR1 and CDR2: SEHNR, FQNEAQ (reference sequence). The CDR3 sequence: CASSPGTAHNSYNEQFF. The CDR3 DNA reads TGTGCCAGCAGCCCGGGGACAGCACACAACTCCTACAATGAGCAGTTCTTC.

The chain couples TRBV3-1 to TRBJ2-3; a possible D gene is TRBD2 (6 bases). The CDR3 runs to 13 residues. Germline CDR1 reads LGHDT; CDR2 reads YNNKEL (reference sequence). The germline V and J ends were trimmed by 2 bases and 6 bases, with 9 bases remaining between them. CDR3 in DNA: TGTGCCAGCAGCCAAATCCTAGCGGATACGCAGTATTTT. Residues: CASSQILADTQYF.

This clonotype was seen only a few times. The chain is built from TRBV6-1 and TRBJ1-4; 8 nucleotides align to TRBD1. The CDR3 runs 14 residues. Trimming cost V 4 bases and J 7 bases; bases outside gene matches: 5. Germline CDR1 MNHNS, CDR2 SASEGT. For the CDR3, the DNA is TGTGCCAGCAGTGCAGACAGGGGTGGTGAAAAACTGTTTTTT. Protein: CASSADRGGEKLFF.

The rearrangement links TRBV28 to TRBJ1-4; 10 positions agree with TRBD1. With V trimmed by 2 bases and J by 8 bases, 5 bases remained unmatched. This CDR3 region has 15 residues. CDR1 and CDR2 (germline): MDHEN, SYDVKM. DNA of the CDR3: TGTGCCAGCAGTTTACCCGGGACAGGGGTCGAAAAACTGTTTTTT. Translation gives CASSLPGTGVEKLFF. Full variable domain (missing parts from reference TRBV28 and TRBJ1-4): DVKVTQSSRYLVKRTGEKVFLECVQDMDHENMFWYRQDPGLGLRLIYFSYDVKMKEKGDIPEGYSVSREKKERFSLILESASTNQTSMYLCASSLPGTGVEKLFFGSGTQLSVL.

The CDR3 reads CASTRQGNEQFF. As DNA, the CDR3 is TGCGCCAGCACCAGGCAGGGAAATGAGCAGTTCTTC. The rearrangement uses TRBV10-2 and TRBJ2-1; the D gene is possibly TRBD1 (5 bases). Trimming took 7 bases from V and 7 from J, leaving 11 bases between them. This CDR3 is built from 12 residues. The germline gives CDR1 WSHSY, CDR2 SAAADI.

This clonotype showed up just a few times. V is TRBV12-3 or TRBV12-4 and J is TRBJ2-2, with 13 bases lining up with TRBD2. This CDR3 contains 16 residues. Trimming cost V 10 bases and J 7 bases; bases outside gene matches: 12. The CDR3 loop reads CAIGLAGDHRVGELFF. Written as DNA, the CDR3 is TGTGCCATCGGACTAGCGGGGGACCACCGGGTCGGGGAGCTGTTTTTT.

V gene TRBV2 combines with J gene TRBJ1-1; TRBD1 is a possible D gene (5 bases). Germline V gives CDR1 SNHLY, CDR2 FYNNEI. Trimming removed 5 bases at V and 9 bases at J, with 28 bases between. The CDR3 runs 17 residues. In DNA form, the CDR3 reads TGTGCCAGCAGTCCAGCGTTAAGACGGGACGACAGATTCCAAGCTTTCTTT. Encoded protein: CASSPALRRDDRFQAFF.